Shown below are 27 T cell receptor beta chains from a single sample sequenced in a study of T-cell memory formation after mild COVID-19. Via MiXCR, TCRdb re-called the 5' RACE reads, giving one row per CDR3 protein. Of roughly 410,000 distinct CDR3 sequences listed, more than 20% were seen once; the top ten hold 8.8%. The specimen was PBMCs or a T cell subset sorted from them (not recorded which). These receptor sequences come from an adult woman who had mild COVID-19 (a few samples of this study predate the infection). Cell type and time point are not known.

This clonotype was recorded many times. The J gene is TRBJ2-7, the V gene TRBV7-6, with 8 bases fitting TRBD2. Trimming at V came to 4 bases and at J to 4 bases, leaving 15 bases not matched to a gene. Germline V lookup: CDR1 SGHVS, CDR2 FNYEAQ. The CDR3 spans 17 residues. In DNA form, the CDR3 reads TGTGCCAGCAGCTCCCGACTTACCGGGAGGGACCCTTACGAGCAGTACTTC. This sequence encodes CASSSRLTGRDPYEQYF.

This clonotype was recorded a few times. CDR3 DNA sequence: TGTGCCAGCAGCGGATCCGAGCGGGGTACCTACAATGAGCAGTTCTTC. Amino acid sequence: CASSGSERGTYNEQFF. The chain is built from TRBV5-6 and TRBJ2-1; 7 bases agree with TRBD2. CDR1 and CDR2 (germline): SGHDT, YYEEEE. The V segment lost 4 bases and the J segment 2 bases; nucleotides outside the gene matches: 9. The CDR3 is 16 amino acids.

This rearrangement joins TRBV5-6 to TRBJ1-2, with unresolved D. The CDR3 consists of 14 residues. Trimming stripped 0 bases from V and 8 bases from J, with 14 bases between. Germline CDR1 SGHDT, CDR2 YYEEEE. The CDR3 coding sequence is TGTGCCAGCAGCTTGGTCGATTTCGCGCCAGGCTACACCTTC. This gives the protein CASSLVDFAPGYTF.

CDR3 DNA: TGTGCCAGCAGCTCTCGCCGAGAGACCCAGTACTTC. Translating gives CASSSRRETQYF. The V and J genes are TRBV7-9 and TRBJ2-5, with D unresolved. With 4 bases removed from V and 4 bases from J, the gap between germline ends came to 7 bases. The CDR3 contains 12 residues. The germline V gene encodes CDR1 SEHNR and CDR2 FQNEAQ (reference sequence).

In its sample, this clonotype was seen a few times. The chain employs TRBV7-9 and TRBJ1-1, with a possible D match to TRBD1 (5 bases). Germline V gene lookup returns CDR1 SEHNR and CDR2 FQNEAQ (reference sequence). Trimming left V 4 bases short and J 11 bases short, with 20 bases between. This CDR3 has 14 amino acids. The CDR3 nucleotides are TGTGCCAGCAGCTCCCGGGACGCCCTCGTGAAGGCTTTCTTT. Its translation is CASSSRDALVKAFF.

The chain is built from TRBV27 and TRBJ1-4, with 7 bases lining up with TRBD1. V was clipped by 6 bases and J by 2 bases; unmatched bases: 9. The CDR3 has 16 amino acids. CDR1 is MNHEY and CDR2 is SMNVEV in the germline V gene (reference sequence). CDR3 in amino acids: CASRRAGGGTNEKLFF. DNA for the CDR3: TGTGCCAGCAGGAGGGCAGGGGGAGGTACTAATGAAAAACTGTTTTTT. The full variable domain, completed using reference TRBV27 and TRBJ1-4, is EAQVTQNPRYLITVTGKKLTVTCSQNMNHEYMSWYRQDPGLGLRQIYYSMNVEVTDKGDVPEGYKVSRKEKRNFPLILESPSPNQTSLYFCASRRAGGGTNEKLFFGSGTQLSVL.

V usage is TRBV5-1 and J usage is TRBJ1-1; tentative D call: TRBD1 (5 bases). The germline V and J ends were trimmed by 3 bases and 4 bases, with 16 bases remaining between them. The CDR3 contains 15 residues. Germline CDR1 is SGHRS and CDR2 is YFSETQ. The CDR3 sequence: CASSWGTGHPTEAFF. CDR3 nucleotides: TGCGCCAGCAGCTGGGGCACCGGACACCCCACTGAAGCTTTCTTT.

This chain links TRBV29-1 with TRBJ2-1, with D possibly matching TRBD1 (5 bases). The CDR3 runs to 14 residues. Trimming took off 7 bases at V and 1 base at J, with 14 bases between the two ends. The germline gives CDR1 SQVTM, CDR2 ANQGSEA. CDR3 sequence reads: CSAHRSTSYNEQFF. The CDR3 nucleotides read TGCAGCGCCCACAGGAGTACGTCCTACAATGAGCAGTTCTTC.

A few counts support this clonotype. The chain joins TRBV27 to TRBJ2-7; 8 nucleotides align to TRBD1. Trimming removed 0 bases from V and 2 bases from J; junction bases left unmatched: 6. This CDR3 spans 16 amino acids. Germline V gene sequence: CDR1 MNHEY, CDR2 SMNVEV (reference sequence). DNA of the CDR3: TGTGCCAGCAGTTTATCTGGGGGGACAGGAACCTACGAGCAGTACTTC. It encodes CASSLSGGTGTYEQYF.

The V call is TRBV7-9, the J call TRBJ1-2; no firm D call. V shed 7 bases and J shed 4 bases, with 16 bases lying between them. The CDR3 loop spans 14 amino acids. CDR1 is SEHNR, CDR2 FQNEAQ, per germline (reference sequence). CDR3 loop: CASTTAGIGYGYTF. The CDR3 DNA sequence: TGTGCCAGCACCACTGCAGGTATCGGCTATGGCTACACCTTC.

The CDR3 DNA is TGTGCCAGCAGCCAAGGAGATACGGACAATGAGCAGTTCTTC. Translation: CASSQGDTDNEQFF. This chain links TRBV4-2 with TRBJ2-1; D is ambiguous. The CDR3 is made up of 14 amino acids. Per germline, CDR1 LGHNA and CDR2 YNFKEQ. V was cut by 1 base and J by 5 bases, with 9 bases left in between.

This clonotype has more than one count but fewer than ten. The chain uses TRBV12-3 or TRBV12-4 and TRBJ2-1, with 7 bases fitting TRBD1. The CDR3 consists of 12 residues. With 8 bases clipped from V and 5 bases from J, the junction kept 3 bases outside the gene matches. The CDR3 loop is CASARGNNEQFF. The CDR3 region has the DNA TGTGCCAGCGCCAGGGGGAACAATGAGCAGTTCTTC.

This sequence joins TRBV24-1 and TRBJ1-1, with 9 nucleotides matching TRBD1. CDR3 length equals 15 residues. With V trimmed by 5 bases and J by 3 bases, 6 bases remained unmatched. The germline V gene has CDR1 KGHDR and CDR2 SFDVKD. This CDR3 reads CATSGTTGGDTEAFF. The CDR3 DNA reads TGTGCCACCAGTGGTACGACAGGGGGGGACACTGAAGCTTTCTTT.

The CDR3 loop reads CASSVGGNGANVLTF. CDR3 DNA: TGTGCCAGCAGCGTGGGCGGGAATGGGGCCAACGTCCTGACTTTC. The chain uses TRBV9 and TRBJ2-6, with D tentatively TRBD2 (6 bases). This CDR3 comprises 15 residues. CDR1 is SGDLS, CDR2 YYNGEE, per germline. The V and J ends lost 2 bases and 3 bases respectively, with 9 bases between them.

This clonotype was picked up a small number of times. The J gene is TRBJ1-2, the V gene TRBV7-9; perhaps TRBD1 as D (6 bases). The ends were cut back, 4 bases at V and 7 bases at J, with 10 bases in the middle. Per the germline V gene, CDR1 is SEHNR and CDR2 is FQNEAQ (reference sequence). This CDR3 region has 12 residues. This CDR3 is CASSSHRVGYTF. In nucleotides, the CDR3 is TGTGCCAGCAGCTCCCACAGGGTTGGCTACACCTTC.

The chain uses TRBV12-3 or TRBV12-4 and TRBJ2-6; D is unclear. The ends were cut back, 6 bases at V and 0 bases at J, with 6 bases in the middle. The CDR3 loop spans 14 amino acids. CDR3 in amino acids: CASRPISGANVLTF. In DNA form, the CDR3 reads TGTGCCAGCAGACCGATCTCTGGGGCCAACGTCCTGACTTTC.

This clonotype was counted between two and nine times. This sequence joins TRBV7-2 and TRBJ2-2, with D unresolved. V gave up 4 bases and J gave up 7 bases, with 7 bases separating them. This CDR3 comprises 12 residues. The V gene's germline CDR1 is SGHTA and CDR2 FQGNSA. The CDR3 reads CASSSRRGELFF. For the CDR3, the DNA is TGTGCCAGCAGCTCACGCCGCGGGGAGCTGTTTTTT.

This chain links TRBV3-1 with TRBJ1-5; weak D call: TRBD1 (5 bases). Trimming removed 4 bases from V and 5 bases from J, with 15 bases in between. Germline V gene lookup returns CDR1 LGHDT and CDR2 YNNKEL (reference sequence). CDR3 size: 15 residues. The CDR3 spells CASSPSDRGYQPQHF. In DNA, the CDR3 is TGTGCCAGCAGCCCCTCAGACCGGGGCTATCAGCCCCAGCATTTT.

This clonotype occurred many times. The rearrangement joins TRBV3-1 to TRBJ1-1, with D perhaps matching TRBD1 (5 bases). V lost 6 bases and J 1 base, leaving 6 bases between the germline ends. This CDR3 is built from 12 residues. Germline V gives CDR1 LGHDT, CDR2 YNNKEL (reference sequence). Here the CDR3 reads CASSQGNTEAFF. The DNA for the CDR3 is TGTGCCAGCAGTCAGGGGAACACTGAAGCTTTCTTT.

This clonotype turned up a few times. CDR3 residues: CASTDPGTGGLRPMNTEAFF. CDR3 in DNA: TGTGCCAGCACCGATCCCGGGACAGGGGGCTTGCGTCCTATGAACACTGAAGCTTTCTTT. The chain links TRBV7-9 to TRBJ1-1, with TRBD1 matching over 12 bases. Per germline, CDR1 SEHNR and CDR2 FQNEAQ (reference sequence). The CDR3 has 20 residues. V lost 7 bases and J lost 0; bases outside the gene matches: 18. Based on the CDR3 plus reference TRBV7-9 and TRBJ1-1, the full variable domain is DTGVSQNPRHKITKRGQNVTFRCDPISEHNRLYWYRQTLGQGPEFLTYFQNEAQLEKSRLLSDRFSAERPKGSFSTLEIQRTEQGDSAMYLCASTDPGTGGLRPMNTEAFFGQGTRLTVV.

The V and J genes are TRBV14 and TRBJ2-7; 9 bases align to TRBD2. Germline CDR1 is SGHDN and CDR2 is FVKESK. The CDR3 has 16 amino acids. With 0 bases clipped from V and 4 bases from J, the junction kept 7 bases outside the gene matches. DNA for the CDR3: TGTGCCAGCAGCCAAGATTGGACTAGCGATTGGTACGAGCAGTACTTC. It yields the protein CASSQDWTSDWYEQYF.

This chain connects TRBV5-5 to TRBJ2-7; D is possibly TRBD1 (5 bases). Trimming left V 0 bases short and J 10 bases short, with 17 bases between. Germline-derived CDR1 and CDR2 are SGHKS and YYEKEE (reference sequence). This CDR3 comprises 14 residues. CDR3 sequence reads: CASSLGLQEKVQYF. CDR3 sequence (DNA): TGTGCCAGCAGCTTGGGGTTACAGGAAAAGGTACAGTACTTC.

The V gene is TRBV4-3, the J gene TRBJ1-2; D uncertain. The CDR3 contains 16 residues. Looked up from germline, CDR1 is LGHNA and CDR2 is YSLEER. Trimming cost V 3 bases and J 0 bases, with 14 bases left between them. The CDR3 protein is CASSQTGGLANYGYTF. The CDR3 DNA is TGCGCCAGCAGCCAGACGGGCGGGTTAGCTAACTATGGCTACACCTTC.

There are a few counts of this clonotype. The rearrangement uses TRBV24-1 and TRBJ2-1; D remains ambiguous. The V gene lost 7 bases and the J gene lost 2 bases, with 5 bases spanning the gap. The CDR3 is made up of 12 amino acids. Germline loops: CDR1 KGHDR, CDR2 SFDVKD. Here the CDR3 reads CATRGPYNEQFF. CDR3 coding DNA: TGTGCCACCAGAGGACCCTACAATGAGCAGTTCTTC.

CDR3 nucleotides: TGTGCCAGTCAAGTGGGGACAGGGCTGTACAATGAGCAGTTCTTC. This codes for CASQVGTGLYNEQFF. The J gene is TRBJ2-1, the V gene TRBV18; 9 nucleotides align to TRBD1. Per germline, CDR1 KGHSH and CDR2 LQKENI. The trim removed 9 bases at V and 4 bases at J, leaving 10 bases unmatched. The CDR3 runs to 15 residues.

This clonotype was counted a few times. The rearrangement uses TRBV11-1 and TRBJ2-3; D ambiguous. The CDR3 consists of 16 residues. Looked up from germline, CDR1 is SGHAT and CDR2 is FQDESV (reference sequence). Trimming stripped 5 bases from V and 14 bases from J, with 29 bases between. The DNA for the CDR3 is TGTGCCAGCAGCCCCAGATGGGCCTCCCGAGAAACCCGTCTGTATTTT. Its translation: CASSPRWASRETRLYF. Full variable domain (rest looked up from reference TRBV11-1 and TRBJ2-3): EAEVAQSPRYKITEKSQAVAFWCDPISGHATLYWYRQILGQGPELLVQFQDESVVDDSQLPKDRFSAERLKGVDSTLKIQPAELGDSAMYLCASSPRWASRETRLYFGPGTRLTVL.

This clonotype was detected only a few times. Relative to the germline gene, one junction end is altered; a read error may explain this. The chain is built from TRBV12-3 or TRBV12-4 and TRBJ2-7; 9 bases align to TRBD1. The CDR3 loop spans 12 amino acids. The CDR3, as DNA: TGTGCCAGCAGTCAGAATTCCGGGACAGGGAACTTC. This sequence encodes CASSQNSGTGNF.